This T cell receptor (beta chain) is from a study of shared clonotypes between healthy human individuals. About the research overall: Aged 18 to 49, the donors were a couple of women and a few men.

This clone showed up just once. Its antigen is currently unknown. Other nucleotide sequences in the sample specify the same CDR3. Looked up from germline, CDR1 is KGHSH and CDR2 is LQKENI. The ends were cut back, 3 bases at V and 0 bases at J, with 7 bases in the middle. The CDR3 length is 14 residues. The authors split each subset's genomic DNA evenly across several immunoSEQ plates. Only in-frame clones appear in the TCRdb table, and some are missing; sequencing was by immunoSEQ multiplex PCR. The table has just over 2,000,000 clones, roughly 94% seen once. The study's findings and limits: Collection of samples was limited to blood; tissue repertoires likely differ.

A split of CD4+ cells into CD45RA+ naive and CD45RA-negative memory subsets was performed. The TCR was taken from a man between 18 and 29 years old in good health. Sequenced: naive CD4+ T cells sorted from blood. The subset denotes: CD45RA+ positively selected. V gene TRBV18 combines with J gene TRBJ2-3, with no clear D. The DNA for the CDR3 is TGTGCCAGCTCACCCGTACCTAGCACAGATACGCAGTATTTT. This codes for CASSPVPSTDTQYF.